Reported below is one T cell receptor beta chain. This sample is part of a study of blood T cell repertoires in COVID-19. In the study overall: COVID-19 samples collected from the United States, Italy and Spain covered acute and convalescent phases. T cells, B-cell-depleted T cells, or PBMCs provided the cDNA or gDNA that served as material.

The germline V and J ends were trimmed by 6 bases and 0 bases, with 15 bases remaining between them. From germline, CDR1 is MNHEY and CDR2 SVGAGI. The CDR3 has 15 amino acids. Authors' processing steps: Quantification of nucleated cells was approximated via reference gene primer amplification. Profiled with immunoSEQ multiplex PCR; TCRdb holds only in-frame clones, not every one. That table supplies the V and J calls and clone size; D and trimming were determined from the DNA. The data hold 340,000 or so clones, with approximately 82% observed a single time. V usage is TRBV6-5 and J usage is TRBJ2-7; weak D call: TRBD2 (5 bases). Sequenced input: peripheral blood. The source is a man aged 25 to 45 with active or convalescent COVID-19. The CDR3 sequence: CASRRYGDSSYEQYF. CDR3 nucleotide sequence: TGTGCCAGCAGGCGCTACGGGGATAGCTCCTACGAGCAGTACTTC.